This TCR beta chain originates from a study of tumor-infiltrating lymphocytes in oesophageal squamous cell carcinoma. TCRdb itself ran the PCR reads through MiXCR, one entry per CDR3 protein. The profile shows roughly 20,000 distinct CDR3 sequences, roughly half of them singletons. CDR3 length: 14 amino acids. Germline V gene lookup returns CDR1 SGHAT and CDR2 FQNNGV. This clonotype has ten or more counts. The source material was esophageal tumor tissue. The chain couples TRBV11-2 to TRBJ2-5, with TRBD2 as a possible D gene (5 bases). The end of the DNA is better explained by TRBJ2-7, so the J call may be wrong. This receptor was taken from a male donor with esophageal squamous cell carcinoma. CDR3 nucleotide sequence: TGTGCCAGCAGCGCCGGACTGCCCGGGGTCGAGCAGTACTTC. As protein: CASSAGLPGVEQYF.